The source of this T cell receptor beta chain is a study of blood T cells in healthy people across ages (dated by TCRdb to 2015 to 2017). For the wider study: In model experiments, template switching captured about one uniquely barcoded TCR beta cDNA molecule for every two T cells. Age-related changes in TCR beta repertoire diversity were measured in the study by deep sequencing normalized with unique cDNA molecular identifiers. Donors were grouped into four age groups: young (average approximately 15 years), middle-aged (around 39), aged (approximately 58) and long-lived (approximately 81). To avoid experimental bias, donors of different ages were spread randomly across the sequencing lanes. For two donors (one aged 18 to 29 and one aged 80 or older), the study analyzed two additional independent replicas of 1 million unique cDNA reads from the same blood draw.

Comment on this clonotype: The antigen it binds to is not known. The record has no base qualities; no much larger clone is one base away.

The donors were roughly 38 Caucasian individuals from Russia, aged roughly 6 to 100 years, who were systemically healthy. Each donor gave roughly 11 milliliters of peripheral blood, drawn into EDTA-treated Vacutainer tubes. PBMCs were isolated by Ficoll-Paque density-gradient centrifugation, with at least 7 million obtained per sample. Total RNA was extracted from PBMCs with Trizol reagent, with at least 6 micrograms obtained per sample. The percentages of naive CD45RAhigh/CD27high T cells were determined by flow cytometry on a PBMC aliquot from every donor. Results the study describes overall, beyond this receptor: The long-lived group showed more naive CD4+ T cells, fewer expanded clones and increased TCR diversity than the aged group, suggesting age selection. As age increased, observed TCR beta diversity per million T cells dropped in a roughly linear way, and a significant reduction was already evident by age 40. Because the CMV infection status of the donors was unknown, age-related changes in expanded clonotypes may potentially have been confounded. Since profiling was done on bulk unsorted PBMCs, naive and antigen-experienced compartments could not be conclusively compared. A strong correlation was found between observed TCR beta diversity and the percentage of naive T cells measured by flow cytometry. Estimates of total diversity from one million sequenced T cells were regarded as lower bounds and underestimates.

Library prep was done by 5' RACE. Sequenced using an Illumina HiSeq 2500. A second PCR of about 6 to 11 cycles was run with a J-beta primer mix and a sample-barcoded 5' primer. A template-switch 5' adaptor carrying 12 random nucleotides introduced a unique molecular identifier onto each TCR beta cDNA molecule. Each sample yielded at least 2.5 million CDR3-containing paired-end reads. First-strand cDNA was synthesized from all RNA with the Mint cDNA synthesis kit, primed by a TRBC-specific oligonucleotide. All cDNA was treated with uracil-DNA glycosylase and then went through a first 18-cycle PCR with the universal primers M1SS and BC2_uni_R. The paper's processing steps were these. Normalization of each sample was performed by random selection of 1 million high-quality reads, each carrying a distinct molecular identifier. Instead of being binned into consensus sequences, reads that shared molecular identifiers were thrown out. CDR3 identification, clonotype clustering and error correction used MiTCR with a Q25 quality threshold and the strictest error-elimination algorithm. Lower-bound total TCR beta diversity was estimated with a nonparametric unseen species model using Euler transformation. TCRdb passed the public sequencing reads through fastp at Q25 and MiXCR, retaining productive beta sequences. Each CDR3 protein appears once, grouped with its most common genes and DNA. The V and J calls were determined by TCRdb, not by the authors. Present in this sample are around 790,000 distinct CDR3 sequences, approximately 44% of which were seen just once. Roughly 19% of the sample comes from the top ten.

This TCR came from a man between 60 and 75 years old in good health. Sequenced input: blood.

Read as DNA, the sequence is TGTGCCAGCAGTTCAGAGGGATCGGACAATGAGCAGTACTTC. This sequence encodes CASSSEGSDNEQYF. The rearranged segments are TRBV12-3 or TRBV12-4 and TRBJ2-7; the D segment may tentatively be TRBD1 or TRBD2, each giving 5 matched bases. The CDR3 has 14 amino acids, counting the end cysteine and phenylalanine. Only the CDR3 DNA is retained, 42 bases long and in frame from the first base. V and J are truncated by 4 bases and 7 bases respectively, leaving an intervening sequence of 17 bases.